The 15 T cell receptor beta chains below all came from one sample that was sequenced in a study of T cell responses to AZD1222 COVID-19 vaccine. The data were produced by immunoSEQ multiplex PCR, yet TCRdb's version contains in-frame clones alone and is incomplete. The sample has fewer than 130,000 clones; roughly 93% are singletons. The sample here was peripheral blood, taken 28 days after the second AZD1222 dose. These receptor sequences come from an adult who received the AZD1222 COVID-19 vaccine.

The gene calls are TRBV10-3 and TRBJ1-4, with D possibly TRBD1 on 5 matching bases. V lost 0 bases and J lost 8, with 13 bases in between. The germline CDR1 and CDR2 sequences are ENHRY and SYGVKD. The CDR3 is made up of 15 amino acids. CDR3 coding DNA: TGTGCCATCAGTGAGTCGATTGTTCCAGGGGAAAAACTGTTTTTT. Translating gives CAISESIVPGEKLFF.

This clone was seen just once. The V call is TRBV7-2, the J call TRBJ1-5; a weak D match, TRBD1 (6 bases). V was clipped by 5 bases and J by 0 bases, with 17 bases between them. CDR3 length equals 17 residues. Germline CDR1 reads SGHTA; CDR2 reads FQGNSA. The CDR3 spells CASSPRTGTFSNQPQHF. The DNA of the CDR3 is TGTGCCAGCAGCCCCCGAACCGGGACATTTAGCAATCAGCCCCAGCATTTT.

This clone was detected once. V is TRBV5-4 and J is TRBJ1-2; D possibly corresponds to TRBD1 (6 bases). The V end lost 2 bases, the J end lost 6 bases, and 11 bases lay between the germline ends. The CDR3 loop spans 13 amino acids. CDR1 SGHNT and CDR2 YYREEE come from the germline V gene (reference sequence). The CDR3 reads CASSFDRTHGYTF. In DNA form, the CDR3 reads TGTGCCAGCAGCTTTGACAGGACTCATGGCTACACCTTC.

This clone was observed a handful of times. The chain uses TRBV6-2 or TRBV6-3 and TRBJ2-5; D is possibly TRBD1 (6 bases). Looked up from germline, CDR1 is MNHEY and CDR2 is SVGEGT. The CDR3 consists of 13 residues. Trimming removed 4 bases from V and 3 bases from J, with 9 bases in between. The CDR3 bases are TGTGCCAGCAGTTTCGGACAGAAAGAGACCCAGTACTTC. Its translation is CASSFGQKETQYF.

The CDR3 bases are TGTGCCAGCTCACCACATGAACTAGCGGGAGGGCGGGCCGAGCAGTACTTC. Amino acid sequence: CASSPHELAGGRAEQYF. The gene calls are TRBV18 and TRBJ2-7; 13 bases are a match to TRBD2. The CDR3 consists of 17 residues. Germline V CDR1 and CDR2: KGHSH, LQKENI. J was trimmed by 6 bases and V by 1 base; bases with no gene match: 9.

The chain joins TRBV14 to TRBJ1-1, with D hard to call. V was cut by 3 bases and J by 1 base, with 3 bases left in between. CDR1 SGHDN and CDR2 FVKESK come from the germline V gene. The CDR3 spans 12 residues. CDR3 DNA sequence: TGTGCCAGCAGCCACCAGAACACTGAAGCTTTCTTT. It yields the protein CASSHQNTEAFF. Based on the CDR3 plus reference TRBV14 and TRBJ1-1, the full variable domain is EAGVTQFPSHSVIEKGQTVTLRCDPISGHDNLYWYRRVMGKEIKFLLHFVKESKQDESGMPNNRFLAERTGGTYSTLKVQPAELEDSGVYFCASSHQNTEAFFGQGTRLTVV.

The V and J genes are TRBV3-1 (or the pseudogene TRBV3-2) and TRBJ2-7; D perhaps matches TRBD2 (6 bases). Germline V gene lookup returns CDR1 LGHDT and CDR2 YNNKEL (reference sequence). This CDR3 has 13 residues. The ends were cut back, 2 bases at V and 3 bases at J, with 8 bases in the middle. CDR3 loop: CASSQNGGYEQYF. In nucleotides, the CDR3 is TGTGCCAGCAGCCAAAACGGGGGCTACGAGCAGTACTTC.

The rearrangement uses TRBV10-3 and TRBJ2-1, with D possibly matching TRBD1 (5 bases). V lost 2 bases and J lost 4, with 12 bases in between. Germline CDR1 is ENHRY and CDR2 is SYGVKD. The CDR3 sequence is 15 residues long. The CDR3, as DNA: TGTGCCATCAGTGAGAACTGGGGCGAATACAATGAGCAGTTCTTC. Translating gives CAISENWGEYNEQFF.

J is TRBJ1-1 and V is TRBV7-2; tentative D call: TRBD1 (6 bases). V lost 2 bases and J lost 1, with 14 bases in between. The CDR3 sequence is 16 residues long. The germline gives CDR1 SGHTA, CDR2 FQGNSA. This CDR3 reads CASSLLGGNSNTEAFF. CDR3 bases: TGTGCCAGCAGCTTATTGGGGGGCAATTCGAACACTGAAGCTTTCTTT. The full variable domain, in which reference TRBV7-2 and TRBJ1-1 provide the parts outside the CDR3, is GAGVSQSPSNKVTEKGKDVELRCDPISGHTALYWYRQSLGQGLEFLIYFQGNSAPDKSGLPSDRFSAERTGGSVSTLTIQRTQQEDSAVYLCASSLLGGNSNTEAFFGQGTRLTVV.

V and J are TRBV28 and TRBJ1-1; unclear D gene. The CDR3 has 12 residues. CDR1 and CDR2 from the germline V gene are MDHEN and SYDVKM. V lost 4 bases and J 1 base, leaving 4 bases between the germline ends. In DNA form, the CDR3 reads TGTGCCAGCAGTTCAGAGAACACTGAAGCTTTCTTT. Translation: CASSSENTEAFF.

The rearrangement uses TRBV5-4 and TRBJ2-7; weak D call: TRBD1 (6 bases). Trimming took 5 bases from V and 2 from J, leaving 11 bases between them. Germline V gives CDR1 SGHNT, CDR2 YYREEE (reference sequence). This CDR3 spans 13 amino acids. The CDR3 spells CASRQGGPYEQYF. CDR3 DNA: TGTGCCAGCAGACAGGGTGGCCCCTACGAGCAGTACTTC.

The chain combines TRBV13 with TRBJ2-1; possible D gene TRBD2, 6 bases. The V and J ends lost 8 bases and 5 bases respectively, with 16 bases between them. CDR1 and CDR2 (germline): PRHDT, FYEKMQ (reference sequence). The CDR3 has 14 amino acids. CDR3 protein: CASPIGGSDNEQFF. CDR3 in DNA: TGTGCCAGCCCTATCGGGGGATCCGACAATGAGCAGTTCTTC.

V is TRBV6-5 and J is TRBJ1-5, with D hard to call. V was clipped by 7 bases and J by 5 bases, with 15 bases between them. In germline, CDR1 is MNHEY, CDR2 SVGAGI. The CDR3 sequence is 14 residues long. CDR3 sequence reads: CASTQERFYQPQHF. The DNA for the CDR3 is TGTGCCAGCACCCAGGAACGGTTTTATCAGCCCCAGCATTTT.

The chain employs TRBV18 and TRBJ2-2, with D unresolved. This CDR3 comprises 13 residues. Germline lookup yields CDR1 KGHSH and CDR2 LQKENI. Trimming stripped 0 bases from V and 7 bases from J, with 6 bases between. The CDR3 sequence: CASSPPSVGELFF. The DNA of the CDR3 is TGTGCCAGCTCACCACCGTCAGTCGGGGAGCTGTTTTTT.

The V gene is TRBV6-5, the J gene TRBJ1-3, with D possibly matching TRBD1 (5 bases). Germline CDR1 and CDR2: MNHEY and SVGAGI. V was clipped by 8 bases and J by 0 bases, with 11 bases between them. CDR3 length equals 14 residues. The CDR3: CASGRGTSGNTIYF. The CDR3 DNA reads TGTGCCAGCGGTCGGGGCACCTCTGGAAACACCATATATTTT.